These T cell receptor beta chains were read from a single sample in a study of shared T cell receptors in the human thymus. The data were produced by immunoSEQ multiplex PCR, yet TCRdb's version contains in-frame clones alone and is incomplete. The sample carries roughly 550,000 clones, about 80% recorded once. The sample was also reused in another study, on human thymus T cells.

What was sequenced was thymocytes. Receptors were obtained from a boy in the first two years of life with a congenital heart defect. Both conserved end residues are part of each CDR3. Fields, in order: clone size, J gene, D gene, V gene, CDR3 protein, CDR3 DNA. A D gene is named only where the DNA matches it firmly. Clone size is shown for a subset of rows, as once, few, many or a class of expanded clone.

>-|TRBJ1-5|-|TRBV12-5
CASGLALGLIDQPQHF
TGTGCTAGTGGTTTGGCTCTAGGCCTAATTGATCAGCCCCAGCATTTT
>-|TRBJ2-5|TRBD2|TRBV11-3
CASSRLARETQYF
TGTGCCAGCAGCCGACTAGCAAGGGAGACCCAGTACTTC
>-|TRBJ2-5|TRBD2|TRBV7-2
CASSFTGGSGRKTQYF
TGTGCCAGCAGCTTTACGGGTGGTAGCGGGAGAAAGACCCAGTACTTC
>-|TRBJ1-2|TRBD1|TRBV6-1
CASSEDRAYGYTF
TGTGCCAGCAGTGAGGACAGGGCGTATGGCTACACCTTC
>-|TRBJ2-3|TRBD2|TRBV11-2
CASSYLPGGDTQYF
TGTGCCAGCAGCTACCTACCGGGGGGGGATACGCAGTATTTT
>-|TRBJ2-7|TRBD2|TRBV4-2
CASSPVPPPGGEPPYEQYF
TGTGCCAGCAGCCCCGTCCCGCCCCCCGGGGGGGAGCCCCCCTACGAGCAGTACTTC
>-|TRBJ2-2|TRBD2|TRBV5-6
CASSPTSANTGELFF
TGTGCCAGCAGCCCGACTAGCGCCAACACCGGGGAGCTGTTTTTT
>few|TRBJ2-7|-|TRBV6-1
CASSEAGGTGVFGEYEQYF
TGTGCCAGCAGTGAAGCGGGGGGCACAGGGGTTTTCGGGGAATACGAGCAGTACTTC
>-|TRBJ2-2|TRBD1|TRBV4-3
CASSPVLWDSSTGELFF
TGCGCCAGCAGCCCCGTCTTGTGGGACAGCAGTACCGGGGAGCTGTTTTTT
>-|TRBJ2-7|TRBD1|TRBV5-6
CASSFATGGDEQYF
TGTGCCAGCAGCTTCGCGACAGGGGGGGACGAGCAGTACTTC
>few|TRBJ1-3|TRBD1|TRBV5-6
CASSLGPDRAGTGNTIYF
TGTGCCAGCAGCTTAGGCCCCGACAGGGCAGGAACTGGAAACACCATATATTTT
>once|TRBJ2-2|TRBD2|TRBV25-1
CACGGRKTGELFF
TGTGCCTGCGGGGGGAGAAAGACCGGGGAGCTGTTTTTT
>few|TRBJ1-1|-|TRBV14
CASSQEGVPPNTEAFF
TGTGCCAGCAGCCAAGAGGGCGTCCCCCCGAACACTGAAGCTTTCTTT
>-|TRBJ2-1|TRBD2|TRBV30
CAWSVHRGLAVYNEQFF
TGTGCCTGGAGTGTACACCGGGGACTAGCGGTCTACAATGAGCAGTTCTTC
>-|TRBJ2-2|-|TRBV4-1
CASSSSPHTGELFF
TGCGCCAGCAGTAGCTCCCCCCACACCGGGGAGCTGTTTTTT
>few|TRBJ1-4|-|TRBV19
CASSIDSYSPPRELFF
TGTGCCAGTAGTATAGATAGTTACAGCCCGCCGAGGGAACTGTTTTTT
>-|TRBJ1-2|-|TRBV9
CASSVGGFYTF
TGTGCCAGCAGCGTAGGAGGGTTCTACACCTTC
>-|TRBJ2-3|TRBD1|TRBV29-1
CSVEKGDRGLGTQYF
TGCAGCGTTGAAAAGGGGGACAGGGGGCTTGGTACGCAGTATTTT
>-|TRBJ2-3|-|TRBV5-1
CASSLLGQLTDTQYF
TGCGCCAGCAGCTTGCTTGGACAGCTCACAGATACGCAGTATTTT
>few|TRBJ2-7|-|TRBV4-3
CASSGGRETSYEQYF
TGCGCCAGCAGCGGGGGGCGGGAGACGTCCTACGAGCAGTACTTC
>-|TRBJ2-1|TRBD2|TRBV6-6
CASSGASGSGEQFF
TGTGCCAGCAGTGGGGCTAGCGGGAGTGGTGAGCAGTTCTTC